This T cell receptor (beta chain) is from a study of blood T cell repertoires in COVID-19. Study-wide background: The samples span acute and convalescent COVID-19 from the United States, Italy and Spain. The analysed material was cDNA or gDNA that came from T cells, B-cell-depleted T cells, or PBMCs.

How the authors handled the data: Estimates of nucleated cell counts were drawn from the amplification of reference gene primers. The assay was immunoSEQ multiplex PCR, and TCRdb's table has in-frame clones only and misses some. That table furnishes V, J and clone size, whereas the DNA furnished D and trimming. Of 15,000 to 20,000 clones listed, about 90% were seen once; the top ten hold less than 3.5%. Germline CDR1 is KGHSH and CDR2 is LQKENI. The CDR3 sequence is 19 residues long. Trimming left V 1 base short and J 0 bases short, with 19 bases between. The chain couples TRBV18 to TRBJ1-3; D call uncertain. Material for sequencing was peripheral blood. This clonotype was obtained from a human donor in a cohort sampled during active COVID-19. CDR3 region: CASSPLYSRYSSSGNTIYF. The CDR3 bases are TGTGCCAGCTCACCACTTTACAGCCGATATTCCAGCTCTGGAAACACCATATATTTT.